This passage covers 10 T cell receptor beta chains from one sample sequenced in a study of cytomegalovirus exposure and HLA in healthy donors. The assay was immunoSEQ multiplex PCR, and TCRdb's table has in-frame clones only and misses some. The sample yields under 150,000 clones, about 90% seen once. The specimen sequenced was PBMCs. These receptors originate from a man younger than 30 in good health and CMV-seronegative.

V gene TRBV29-1 combines with J gene TRBJ2-6; perhaps TRBD2 as D (7 bases). This CDR3 is 16 amino acids long. Trimming pared 6 bases from V and 2 bases from J, leaving 17 bases between. Germline V gene lookup returns CDR1 SQVTM and CDR2 ANQGSEA. The CDR3 sequence is CSVTGAGAAGANVLTF. In DNA form, the CDR3 reads TGCAGCGTAACGGGGGCGGGGGCGGCTGGGGCCAACGTCCTGACTTTC.

The chain is built from TRBV11-2 and TRBJ1-2; D call uncertain. The CDR3 loop spans 14 amino acids. V lost 5 bases and J 0 bases, leaving 10 bases between the germline ends. The germline V gene encodes CDR1 SGHAT and CDR2 FQNNGV. The CDR3 reads CASSLGVANYGYTF. CDR3 DNA: TGTGCCAGCAGCCTGGGAGTCGCTAACTATGGCTACACCTTC.

The CDR3 region has the DNA TGTGCCAGCAGCCCAAATACTTACGAGCAGTACTTC. Its protein is CASSPNTYEQYF. The chain carries TRBV7-2 and TRBJ2-7; the D is unclear. The V gene lost 5 bases and the J gene lost 4 bases, with 9 bases spanning the gap. Germline V gene data show CDR1 as SGHTA and CDR2 as FQGNSA. The CDR3 sequence is 12 residues long.

The table lists this clone with a count of one. The chain is built from TRBV27 and TRBJ2-2; D unclear. The CDR3 covers 14 residues. Trimming took off 3 bases at V and 2 bases at J, with 7 bases between the two ends. CDR1 MNHEY and CDR2 SMNVEV come from the germline V gene (reference sequence). CDR3 region: CASSLWRNTGELFF. CDR3 nucleotide sequence: TGTGCCAGCAGTTTGTGGAGAAACACCGGGGAGCTGTTTTTT.

This clone was counted once. The rearrangement uses TRBV6-5 and TRBJ2-3; D not certain. CDR1 and CDR2 from the germline V gene are MNHEY and SVGAGI. The V end was cut by 0 bases, the J end by 2 bases, with 12 bases between. There are 16 residues in the CDR3. The CDR3 spells CASSYSFTALTDTQYF. The DNA of the CDR3 is TGTGCCAGCAGTTACTCCTTTACAGCACTCACAGATACGCAGTATTTT.

This chain joins TRBV29-1 and TRBJ2-6, with TRBD1 as a possible D gene (6 bases). V was shortened by 1 base and J by 0 bases, with 10 bases between the two germline ends. Germline V gene data show CDR1 as SQVTM and CDR2 as ANQGSEA. The CDR3 extends over 16 amino acids. For the CDR3, the DNA is TGCAGCGTTGAAGCTACAGGGATCTCTGGGGCCAACGTCCTGACTTTC. Translating gives CSVEATGISGANVLTF.

This sequence joins TRBV15 and TRBJ2-1; 8 bases agree with TRBD2. The CDR3 sequence is 17 residues long. The J segment lost 4 bases and the V segment lost 3 bases, leaving 11 bases of the junction unmatched. Germline V gene lookup returns CDR1 LNHNV and CDR2 YYDKDF (reference sequence). The DNA of the CDR3 is TGTGCCACCAGCAGCGGCGGGGGGCCATCCGAATACAATGAGCAGTTCTTC. Encoded protein: CATSSGGGPSEYNEQFF.

The chain combines TRBV7-9 with TRBJ1-2; D is unresolved. The CDR3 sequence is 13 residues long. Germline-derived CDR1 and CDR2 are SEHNR and FQNEAQ (reference sequence). Trimming cost V 8 bases and J 6 bases, with 16 bases left between them. The DNA for the CDR3 is TGTGCCAGCGGCTGGGGTTCCGGGGATGGCTACACCTTC. Protein: CASGWGSGDGYTF. Full variable domain (missing parts from reference TRBV7-9 and TRBJ1-2): DTGVSQNPRHKITKRGQNVTFRCDPISEHNRLYWYRQTLGQGPEFLTYFQNEAQLEKSRLLSDRFSAERPKGSFSTLEIQRTEQGDSAMYLCASGWGSGDGYTFGSGTRLTVV.

This clone was recorded a few times. The rearrangement joins TRBV6-4 to TRBJ2-1; D perhaps matches TRBD2 (5 bases). The CDR3 runs 13 residues. V was shortened by 2 bases and J by 9 bases, with 11 bases between the two germline ends. Per the germline V gene, CDR1 is MRHNA and CDR2 is SNTAGT. CDR3 in DNA: TGTGCCAGCAGTGACCGGCTAGCAGGTGAGCAGTTCTTC. Residues: CASSDRLAGEQFF.

The gene calls are TRBV9 and TRBJ1-1; D unclear. The CDR3 contains 13 residues. Trimming cost V 5 bases and J 0 bases, with 8 bases left between them. Per germline, CDR1 SGDLS and CDR2 YYNGEE. The CDR3 spells CASRGLMNTEAFF. The CDR3 DNA sequence: TGTGCCAGCAGAGGACTGATGAACACTGAAGCTTTCTTT.